The rows below give T cell receptor beta chains drawn from one sample of a study of cytomegalovirus exposure and HLA in healthy donors. Libraries were prepared by immunoSEQ multiplex PCR; TCRdb keeps only in-frame clonotypes and omits some of them. Its table lists about 77,000 clones. Specimen: PBMCs. The source of these receptors is a middle-aged man in good health and CMV-seropositive. CDR3s include the opening cysteine and the closing phenylalanine or tryptophan. Each record gives: D gene, V gene, J gene, CDR3 DNA, CDR3 protein. The D gene is left open where the match is weak.

-	TRBV5-4	TRBJ1-2	TGTGCCAGCAGCTTCGGCAGAGGAAATAGGTATGGCTACACCTTC	CASSFGRGNRYGYTF
-	TRBV5-1	TRBJ1-1	TGCGCCAGCACCCAAGCACAGGGCGGAGGCACTGAAGCTTTCTTT	CASTQAQGGGTEAFF
-	TRBV19	TRBJ1-6	TGTGCCAGTAGTATCTTCCAGTCGCTTTATAATTCACCCCTCCACTTT	CASSIFQSLYNSPLHF
-	TRBV5-1	TRBJ2-2	TGCGCCAGCAAAGGACAGAACACCGGGGAGCTGTTTTTT	CASKGQNTGELFF
-	TRBV27	TRBJ2-7	TGTGCCAGCAGTTTAGGCCCCGGGCGGGGAAGCTCCTACGAGCAGTACTTC	CASSLGPGRGSSYEQYF
TRBD1	TRBV5-1	TRBJ2-5	TGCGCCAGCAGCTTGGCCGGGGACAGGGTGGAGACCCAGTACTTC	CASSLAGDRVETQYF
TRBD1	TRBV23-1	TRBJ1-1	TGCGCCAGCAGTCAGAGGGACAGGGTGGGAACTGAAGCTTTCTTT	CASSQRDRVGTEAFF
TRBD2	TRBV2	TRBJ2-3	TGTGCCAGCAGTGAAACTAGCGGACGCACAGATACGCAGTATTTT	CASSETSGRTDTQYF
-	TRBV5-6	TRBJ1-1	TGTGCCAGCAGCCCAGGGGCAGTGGGGACTGAAGCTTTCTTT	CASSPGAVGTEAFF
-	TRBV5-1	TRBJ1-1	TGCGCCAGCAGCTTGGGACAGTACACTGAAGCTTTCTTT	CASSLGQYTEAFF
TRBD1	TRBV5-1	TRBJ2-5	TGCGCCACCCCGGACAGGGCCCAAGAGACCCAGTACTTC	CATPDRAQETQYF
-	TRBV4-2	TRBJ2-7	TGTGCCAGCAGCCAAGGAGGGCGTCACTCCTACGAGCAGTACTTC	CASSQGGRHSYEQYF
-	TRBV25-1	TRBJ1-1	TGTGCCAGCAGTCCGGGAGGGACTGAAGCTTTCTTT	CASSPGGTEAFF
TRBD1	TRBV5-1	TRBJ2-4	TGCGCCAGCAGCTTGAGCGGGACAGGGCAACGGGACATTCAGTACTTC	CASSLSGTGQRDIQYF
-	TRBV7-9	TRBJ2-2	TGTGCCAGCACCTCCGGGGAGCGGAACACCGGGGAGCTGTTTTTT	CASTSGERNTGELFF
-	TRBV30	TRBJ2-1	TGTGCCTGGAGACGGCTACCTCAAAGGGGCAATGAGCAGTTCTTC	CAWRRLPQRGNEQFF
-	TRBV11-2	TRBJ1-2	TGTGCCAGCAGCTTAGTTGGGGGGGATGGCTACACCTTC	CASSLVGGDGYTF
TRBD2	TRBV11-3	TRBJ2-2	TGTGCCAGCAGCTTGGAGGCGCTAGCGGGGGATACCGGGGAGCTGTTTTTT	CASSLEALAGDTGELFF
-	TRBV5-6	TRBJ2-5	TGTGCCAGCAGCTTGCCGGGTGAGACACTAGAAAAAGAGACCCAGTACTTC	CASSLPGETLEKETQYF
-	TRBV7-9	TRBJ2-2	TGTGCCAGCAGCTCCACGGGGAGTTTGAGGGCCGGGGAGCTGTTTTTT	CASSSTGSLRAGELFF
-	TRBV6-5	TRBJ2-7	TGTGCCAGCAGTGGGGGGCGGGAGCACACCTACGAGCAGTACTTC	CASSGGREHTYEQYF
TRBD1	TRBV28	TRBJ2-7	TGTGCCAGCAGTCAAGGGGGACAGACGACCTACGAGCAGTACTTC	CASSQGGQTTYEQYF
-	TRBV28	TRBJ2-2	TGTGCCAGCAGCGCATTAGGTTTGGGACAGAACACCGGGGAGCTGTTTTTT	CASSALGLGQNTGELFF
TRBD1	TRBV4-1	TRBJ2-3	TGCGCCAGCAGCCAAGGAGGGACAGCTTATAGCACAGATACGCAGTATTTT	CASSQGGTAYSTDTQYF
TRBD1	TRBV30	TRBJ1-2	TGTGCCTGGAGTTTCGGGACAGCTGTCTATGGCTACACCTTC	CAWSFGTAVYGYTF
-	TRBV7-2	TRBJ2-5	TGTGCCAGCAGCTTAGAACGGGGAGAGACCCAGTACTTC	CASSLERGETQYF
TRBD1	TRBV27	TRBJ2-3	TGTGCCAGCAGTCCCCCGGGACAGGGGACGGATACGCAGTATTTT	CASSPPGQGTDTQYF
TRBD1	TRBV5-1	TRBJ1-5	TGCGCCAGCAGCCTTACAGGGGGCGACAATCAGCCCCAGCATTTT	CASSLTGGDNQPQHF
-	TRBV27	TRBJ1-5	TGTGCCAGCAGTGGGGGCGCAGGGTGGGATAGCAATCAGCCCCAGCATTTT	CASSGGAGWDSNQPQHF
TRBD1	TRBV6-1	TRBJ1-1	TGTGCCAGCATCCGGACAGGGCTCGGGGCAACTGAAGCTTTCTTT	CASIRTGLGATEAFF
-	TRBV6-5	TRBJ1-2	TGTGCCAGCAGCCCCTGGGGGGTCAGTCATGGCTACACCTTC	CASSPWGVSHGYTF
TRBD2	TRBV4-1	TRBJ2-5	TGCGCCAGCAGCCACCTCGGACTAGCGGGGGGTCCAGGGATGGAGACCCAGTACTTC	CASSHLGLAGGPGMETQYF
TRBD1	TRBV5-4	TRBJ2-3	TGTGCCAGCAGCCCGACAGGGGATTTCACAGATACGCAGTATTTT	CASSPTGDFTDTQYF
TRBD2	TRBV5-1	TRBJ2-7	TGCGCCAGCAGCTTGGATCCTAGCGGGAGTTTTTACGAGCAGTACTTC	CASSLDPSGSFYEQYF
-	TRBV11-2	TRBJ1-2	TGTGCCAGCAGCCCAGCGGGCGAGGGGACGTTCAGGGGCTACACCTTC	CASSPAGEGTFRGYTF
-	TRBV9	TRBJ1-2	TGTGCCAGCAGCCCGACTGGAAACTATGGCTACACCTTC	CASSPTGNYGYTF
-	TRBV19	TRBJ1-1	TGTGCCAGTACACCTCGGGGGGAGGCTGGGACTGAAGCTTTCTTT	CASTPRGEAGTEAFF
TRBD1	TRBV5-1	TRBJ1-1	TGCGCCAGCAGCTCCCAGACAGGGGGCAACACTGAAGCTTTCTTT	CASSSQTGGNTEAFF
TRBD2	TRBV7-6	TRBJ2-5	TGTGCCAGCAGCTTAGAGGCTAGCGGGGGGAACCTTCAAGAGACCCAGTACTTC	CASSLEASGGNLQETQYF
TRBD1	TRBV5-1	TRBJ1-1	TGCGCCAGCACCCTAGACAGGGGAGCGAACACTGAAGTTTTCTTT	CASTLDRGANTEVFF
TRBD1	TRBV13	TRBJ2-7	TGTGCCAGCAGCTCCACTGGGACAGATTTCTACGAGCAGTACTTC	CASSSTGTDFYEQYF
-	TRBV4-1	TRBJ2-3	TGCGCCAGCACCGCATTGGGACTCCCCACAGATACGCAGTATTTT	CASTALGLPTDTQYF
-	TRBV29-1	TRBJ1-1	TGCAGCGTTGAAACGGACAGCTTAAAAGGGGCTTTCTTT	CSVETDSLKGAFF
-	TRBV7-2	TRBJ1-2	TGTGCCAGCAGCTTCATCGGTTATGGCTACACCTTC	CASSFIGYGYTF
TRBD1	TRBV19	TRBJ1-4	TGTGCCAGTAGTATGCAGGGGGCGATCGGAGAAAAACTGTTTTTT	CASSMQGAIGEKLFF